The entry below describes one TCR beta chain. Its cognate antigen is unknown. CDR1 is SGHVS and CDR2 is FQNEAQ in the germline V gene. Trimming left V 1 base short and J 6 bases short, with 7 bases between. This CDR3 is 14 amino acids long. TCRdb re-called the RACE reads through MiXCR, storing one row per CDR3 protein. Of more than 250,000 distinct CDR3 sequences listed, 7.5% to 10% are singletons. This record comes from a study of human T cells and chemical hapten exposure. In the study overall: Skin of the upper inner arm, approximately 2 cm by approximately 2 cm, received 2% DPC for sensitization. The study lasted approximately 26 weeks, and patients were dosed weekly with diphenylcyclopropenone on the scalp throughout. Study-level points and caveats: The study found expanded TCRs formed significantly more large CDR3 similarity clusters than controls. Higher patch test scores went with higher counts of PT1 expanded TCRs.

Described time point: pre-sensitization, week 0. The treatment denotes: therapeutic diphenylcyclopropenone sensitization with weekly scalp DPC. The chain carries TRBV7-8 and TRBJ1-6; D unresolved. The source is a woman in her forties with alopecia areata. Some clones in this sample may be carry-over from other donors' samples. Sequencing was performed on whole blood, taken in connection with sensitization to the hapten diphenylcyclopropenone (DPC). The CDR3 loop is CASSLEASNSPLHF. CDR3 nucleotide sequence: TGTGCCAGCAGCTTAGAGGCCAGTAATTCACCCCTCCACTTT.